This T cell receptor (beta chain) is drawn from a study of T cells in Graves' hyperthyroidism and ophthalmopathy. Study-level points and caveats: For ophthalmopathy, model prediction preceded onset by a median about 6 months. Blood shared most expanded thyroid clonotypes above 0.001.

Amplification of TCR beta CDR3 regions used RNA as the template. HTBI primers were used for first-round RT-PCR of the TCR CDR3. One entry per CDR3 protein results from TCRdb running MiXCR on the multiplex PCR reads. The table includes a few hundred thousand distinct CDR3 sequences, around 14% detected once. Germline CDR1 MNHEY, CDR2 SMNVEV (reference sequence). The CDR3 loop spans 14 amino acids. V lost 3 bases, J lost 5 bases, and 14 bases lay in between. Points on this clonotype: Its cognate antigen is unknown.

Hyperthyroidism had been newly diagnosed in patients aged 18 to 65, and its duration was under 2 months. Exclusion criteria comprised uncontrolled infection, other autoimmune disease, pregnancy or lactation. This receptor was obtained from a woman between 18 and 29 years old with Graves' hyperthyroidism. Source material: blood. V gene TRBV27 combines with J gene TRBJ2-7; tentatively, D is TRBD1 (6 bases). CDR3 coding DNA: TGTGCCAGCAGTTTCACTAGACAGGCCGACGAGCAGTACTTC. Translation gives CASSFTRQADEQYF.